The 8 T cell receptor beta chains in this list originate from one sample, sequenced in a study of human T cells and chemical hapten exposure. Time point defined: patch test 1, 2 weeks after DPC sensitization. Treatment of the sample: therapeutic diphenylcyclopropenone sensitization with weekly scalp DPC. From the RACE reads, TCRdb called clonotypes with MiXCR, one entry per CDR3 protein. The sample contains about 80,000 distinct CDR3 sequences, about 7.5% of which appear only once. This specimen was whole blood, taken in connection with sensitization to the hapten diphenylcyclopropenone (DPC). The receptors here all came from a woman aged 25-40 years with alopecia areata. Some clones in this sample may be carry-over from other donors' samples.

The V and J genes are TRBV11-1 and TRBJ1-1; a possible D gene is TRBD1 (6 bases). This CDR3 is built from 16 residues. The germline gives CDR1 SGHAT, CDR2 FQDESV (reference sequence). With 6 bases removed from V and 2 bases from J, the gap between germline ends came to 19 bases. The CDR3 here is CASRHVRGRPNTEAFF. For the CDR3, the DNA is TGTGCCAGCAGACACGTCCGGGGGCGACCTAACACTGAAGCTTTCTTT.

The chain links TRBV19 to TRBJ2-6; TRBD1 matches at 9 bases. Germline V gene sequence: CDR1 LNHDA, CDR2 SQIVND (reference sequence). The CDR3 loop spans 15 amino acids. The junction had 6 bases not matched to a gene; V was cut back by 10 bases and J by 2 bases. CDR3 bases: TGTGCCACCGGGGGACAGGGAGCTGGGGCCAACGTCCTGACTTTC. It yields the protein CATGGQGAGANVLTF.

The rearrangement uses TRBV7-9 and TRBJ1-1; tentative D call: TRBD1 (6 bases). The length of the CDR3 is 20 residues. V shed 8 bases and J shed 3 bases, with 34 bases lying between them. Germline V gene sequence: CDR1 SEHNR, CDR2 FQNEAQ (reference sequence). This CDR3 reads CASRRKPGFGRGERDTEAFF. CDR3 nucleotides: TGTGCCAGCCGCCGCAAACCCGGGTTTGGCAGGGGAGAGAGGGACACTGAAGCTTTCTTT.

This clonotype was recorded many times. The rearrangement links TRBV12-3 or TRBV12-4 to TRBJ2-5, with 7 positions matching TRBD2. Trimming cost V 2 bases and J 2 bases; bases outside gene matches: 5. This CDR3 has 15 amino acids. CDR3 nucleotides: TGTGCCAGCAGTTTACAGCGGGGCTCTCAAGAGACCCAGTACTTC. Amino acid sequence: CASSLQRGSQETQYF.

This chain links TRBV29-1 with TRBJ1-2, with D maybe TRBD1 (6 bases). The CDR3 is 12 residues long. Germline V lookup: CDR1 SQVTM, CDR2 ANQGSEA. Trimming took 7 bases from V and 2 from J, leaving 11 bases between them. The CDR3 spells CSAGDTNYGYTF. The CDR3 nucleotides are TGCAGCGCCGGGGACACCAACTATGGCTACACCTTC. Looking up the rest from reference TRBV29-1 and TRBJ1-2 gives the full variable domain: SAVISQKPSRDICQRGTSLTIQCQVDSQVTMMFWYRQQPGQSLTLIATANQGSEATYESGFVIDKFPISRPNLTFSTLTVSNMSPEDSSIYLCSAGDTNYGYTFGSGTRLTVV.

A few counts support this clonotype. The chain carries TRBV7-9 and TRBJ1-1; 9 bases map to TRBD1. The CDR3 is 15 residues long. Germline assignment: CDR1 SEHNR and CDR2 FQNEAQ (reference sequence). With V trimmed by 3 bases and J by 5 bases, 7 bases remained unmatched. The CDR3 loop is CASSFGQGSRTEAFF. The DNA of the CDR3 is TGTGCCAGCAGCTTCGGACAGGGGAGCCGTACTGAAGCTTTCTTT.

At least ten counts were recorded for this clonotype. The chain recombines TRBV6-1 with TRBJ1-2; D unclear. The length of the CDR3 is 13 residues. V lost 5 bases and J 4 bases, leaving 11 bases between the germline ends. Germline lookup yields CDR1 MNHNS and CDR2 SASEGT. The CDR3 DNA follows: TGTGCCAGCAGTAGAGGTACCGCCTATGGCTACACCTTC. Protein sequence: CASSRGTAYGYTF.

This clonotype appeared many times. This sequence joins TRBV14 and TRBJ1-2, with D perhaps TRBD1 (6 bases). The CDR3 length is 14 residues. V was clipped by 3 bases and J by 3 bases, with 11 bases between them. Germline-derived CDR1 and CDR2 are SGHDN and FVKESK. The CDR3 DNA sequence: TGTGCCAGCAGCCACCAGGGGACTCACTATGGCTACACCTTC. Protein product: CASSHQGTHYGYTF.